This T cell receptor (beta chain) was obtained from a study of T cells in Graves' hyperthyroidism and ophthalmopathy. As for the study in general: Once the initial diagnosis was made, peripheral blood was obtained before any treatment. The study, taken as a whole, reports: The model anticipated ophthalmopathy a median approximately 6.6 months pre-onset.

CDR1 is KGHDR and CDR2 is SFDVKD in the germline V gene. The CDR3 is 14 residues long. The V and J ends lost 3 bases and 3 bases respectively, with 11 bases between them. In its sample, this clonotype was seen a few times. Its specificity is not known. No ophthalmopathy progression within 18 months constituted stable Graves' hyperthyroidism. Isolation of PBMCs was performed on about 9.9 ml fresh peripheral blood. RNA transcripts gave rise to amplified TCR beta CDR3 regions. The TCR CDR3 first-round RT-PCR relied on the HTBI primer set. TCRdb fed the multiplex PCR reads into MiXCR, producing one record per CDR3 protein. The repertoire holds roughly 700,000 distinct CDR3 sequences, with roughly a sixth as singletons.

Sequenced material: blood. The receptor was isolated from a man between 45 and 60 years old with Graves' hyperthyroidism. The chain is built from TRBV24-1 and TRBJ2-7; D is unresolved. Here the CDR3 reads CATSDPPPGYEQYF. The CDR3 nucleotides read TGTGCCACCAGTGATCCCCCCCCGGGCTACGAGCAGTACTTC.